The clone carrying this T cell receptor beta chain was seen a few times. This specimen belongs to a study of blood T cells in healthy people across ages. Germline V gives CDR1 DFQATT, CDR2 SNEGSKA (reference sequence). This CDR3 spans 13 amino acids. Trimming removed 0 bases from V and 2 bases from J, with 6 bases in between. Next came a second PCR, run for about 6 to 12 cycles, which used a sample-barcoded 5' primer along with a J-beta primer mix. TCRdb reprocessed the 5' RACE reads via MiXCR and lists one record per CDR3 protein. The sample shows 600,000 or so distinct CDR3 sequences, around 48% of them seen only once.

This receptor was taken from a man older than 75 in good health. Source material: blood. The chain joins TRBV20-1 to TRBJ2-3; the D call may be TRBD1 or TRBD2 (5 bases each). The CDR3 sequence is CSAREGTTDTQYF. The CDR3 DNA sequence: TGCAGTGCTAGAGAAGGGACCACAGATACGCAGTATTTT.